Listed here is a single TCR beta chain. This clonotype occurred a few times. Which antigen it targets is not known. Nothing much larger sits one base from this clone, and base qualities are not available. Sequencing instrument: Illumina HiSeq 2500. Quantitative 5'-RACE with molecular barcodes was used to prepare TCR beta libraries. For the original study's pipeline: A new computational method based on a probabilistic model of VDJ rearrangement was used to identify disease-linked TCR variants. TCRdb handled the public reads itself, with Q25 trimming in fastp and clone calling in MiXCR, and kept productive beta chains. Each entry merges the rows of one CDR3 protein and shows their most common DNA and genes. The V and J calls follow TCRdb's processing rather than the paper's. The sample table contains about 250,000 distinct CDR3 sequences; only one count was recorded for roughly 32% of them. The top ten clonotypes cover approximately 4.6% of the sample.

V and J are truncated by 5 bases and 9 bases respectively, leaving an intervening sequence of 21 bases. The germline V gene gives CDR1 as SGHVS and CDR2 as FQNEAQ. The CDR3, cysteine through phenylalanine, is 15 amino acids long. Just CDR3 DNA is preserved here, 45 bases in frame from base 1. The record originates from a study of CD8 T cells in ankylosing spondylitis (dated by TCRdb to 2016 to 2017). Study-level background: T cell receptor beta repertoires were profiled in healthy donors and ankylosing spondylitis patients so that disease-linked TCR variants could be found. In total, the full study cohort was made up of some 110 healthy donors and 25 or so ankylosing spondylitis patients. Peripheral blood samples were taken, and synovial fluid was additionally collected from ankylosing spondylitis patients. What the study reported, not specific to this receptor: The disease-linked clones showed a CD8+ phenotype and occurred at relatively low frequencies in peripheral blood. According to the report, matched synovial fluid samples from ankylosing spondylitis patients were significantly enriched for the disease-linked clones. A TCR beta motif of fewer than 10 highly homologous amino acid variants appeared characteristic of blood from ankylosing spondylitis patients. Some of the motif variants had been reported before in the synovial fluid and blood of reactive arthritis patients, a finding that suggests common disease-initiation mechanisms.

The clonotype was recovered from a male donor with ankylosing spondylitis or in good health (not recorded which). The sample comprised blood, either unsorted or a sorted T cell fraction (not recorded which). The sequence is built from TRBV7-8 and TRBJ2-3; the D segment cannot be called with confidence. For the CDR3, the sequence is CASSQNPSREMTQYF. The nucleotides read TGTGCCAGCAGCCAGAACCCCTCAAGAGAGATGACGCAGTATTTT.